The 7 T cell receptor beta chains in this list originate from one sample, sequenced in a study of T-cell reconstitution after alpha-beta-depleted transplantation in children. Unique molecular identifiers were used to barcode this TCRbeta library. From the PCR reads, TCRdb called clonotypes with MiXCR, one entry per CDR3 protein. The table records around 120,000 distinct CDR3 sequences, 20% to 25% of them present only once. The starting material was PBMCs, mostly from graft donor cells, obtained 180 days after TCRalphabeta/CD19-depleted stem cell transplant. These TCRs come from a male patient aged 2-9 years who had a stem cell transplant for chronic granulomatous disease, so the T cells may come from the graft donor.

This chain joins TRBV28 and TRBJ2-7; TRBD1 matches 8 bases. The CDR3 extends over 15 amino acids. The V and J ends lost 5 bases and 7 bases, in that order; junction bases with no gene match: 13. CDR1 is MDHEN, CDR2 SYDVKM, per germline. This CDR3 reads CASSPRGTGGGEQYF. CDR3 DNA: TGTGCCAGCAGTCCGCGCGGGACAGGAGGTGGGGAGCAGTACTTC.

This clonotype showed up just a few times. This sequence joins TRBV7-2 and TRBJ1-2; D is unresolved. The CDR3 totals 13 residues. Per germline, CDR1 SGHTA and CDR2 FQGNSA. Trimming cost V 0 bases and J 8 bases, with 10 bases left between them. The CDR3 loop reads CASSLAGMGGYTF. CDR3 bases: TGTGCCAGCAGCTTAGCAGGCATGGGAGGCTACACCTTC.

The V call is TRBV20-1, the J call TRBJ2-3, with TRBD2 identical over 10 bases. V shed 6 bases, J shed 7 bases, and the junction held 10 bases outside the gene matches. The CDR3 is 14 amino acids. CDR1 is DFQATT and CDR2 is SNEGSKA in the germline V gene (reference sequence). The chain's CDR3 is CSAATLAGVYTQYF. In DNA, the CDR3 is TGCAGTGCCGCAACGCTAGCGGGAGTATATACGCAGTATTTT.

There are many counts of this clonotype. The V call is TRBV11-2, the J call TRBJ2-1, with 13 bases fitting TRBD2. The V gene end was trimmed by 5 bases and the J gene end by 0 bases; junction bases not matched to a gene: 7. There are 18 residues in the CDR3. Looked up from germline, CDR1 is SGHAT and CDR2 is FQNNGV. The CDR3 coding sequence is TGTGCCAGCAGCGCCGGACTAGCGGGAGCTCTCTCCTACAATGAGCAGTTCTTC. Encoded protein: CASSAGLAGALSYNEQFF.

There are a few counts of this clonotype. The rearrangement uses TRBV10-1 and TRBJ2-1; TRBD1 is a possible D gene (6 bases). V was trimmed by 7 bases and J by 2 bases, leaving 15 bases between them. The CDR3 sequence is 15 residues long. Germline assignment: CDR1 WNHNN and CDR2 SYGVQD (reference sequence). The CDR3 loop is CASIVGRGPYNEQFF. The DNA for the CDR3 is TGCGCCAGCATCGTTGGCAGGGGTCCCTACAATGAGCAGTTCTTC.

The chain carries TRBV25-1 and TRBJ1-5; D gene ambiguous. Trimming took 4 bases from V and 4 from J, leaving 5 bases between them. Germline lookup yields CDR1 MGHDK and CDR2 SYGVNS. CDR3 size: 12 residues. The CDR3 nucleotides are TGTGCCAGCAGTGGGCCGAATCAGCCCCAGCATTTT. This gives the protein CASSGPNQPQHF.

This clonotype was seen at least ten times. V and J are TRBV12-3 or TRBV12-4 and TRBJ2-2, with TRBD2 identical over 12 bases. The V and J ends lost 5 bases and 2 bases, in that order; junction bases with no gene match: 3. The CDR3 is 16 amino acids. The CDR3 sequence: CASSRLAGVNTGELFF. The CDR3 region has the DNA TGTGCCAGCAGTCGACTAGCGGGGGTCAACACCGGGGAGCTGTTTTTT.